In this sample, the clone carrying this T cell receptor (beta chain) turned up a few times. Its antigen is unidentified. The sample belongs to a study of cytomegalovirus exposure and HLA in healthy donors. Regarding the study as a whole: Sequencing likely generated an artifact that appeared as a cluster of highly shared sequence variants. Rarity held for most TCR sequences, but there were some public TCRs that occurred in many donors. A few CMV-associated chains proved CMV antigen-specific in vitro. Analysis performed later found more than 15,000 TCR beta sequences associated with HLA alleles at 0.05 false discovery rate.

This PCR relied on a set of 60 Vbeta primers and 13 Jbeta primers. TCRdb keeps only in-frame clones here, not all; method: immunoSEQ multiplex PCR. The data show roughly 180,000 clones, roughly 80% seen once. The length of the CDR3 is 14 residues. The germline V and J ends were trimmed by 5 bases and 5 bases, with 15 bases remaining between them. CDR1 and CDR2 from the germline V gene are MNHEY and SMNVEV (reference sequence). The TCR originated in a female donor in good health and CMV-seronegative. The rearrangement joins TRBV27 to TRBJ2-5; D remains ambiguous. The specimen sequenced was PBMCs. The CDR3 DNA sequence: TGTGCCAGCAGTACCCAGGCCAGTCGGGAGACCCAGTACTTC. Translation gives CASSTQASRETQYF.